Below are 22 T cell receptor beta chains sequenced from a single sample in a study of T cell clonality in common variable immunodeficiency. The repertoire was sequenced with immunoSEQ multiplex PCR; TCRdb's copy has only in-frame clones and lacks some. This repertoire holds 25,000 to 35,000 clones, and none appear only once. For these TCRs, the target antigens are not known. The study's findings and limits: In common variable immunodeficiency, TCR beta chains reportedly carried fewer deletions and N-nucleotide insertions.

Specimen: peripheral blood mononuclear cells. These TCRs come from a human donor with common variable immunodeficiency.

Notes on this clone: From the germline J gene comes the end of the CDR3, since the read stops 3 residues before it. This chain links TRBV2 with TRBJ1-5; 7 bases align to TRBD1. V shed 6 bases and J 2 bases; nucleotides not matched to a gene: 4. The CDR3 sequence is 14 residues long. Germline V lookup: CDR1 SNHLY, CDR2 FYNNEI. Partial CDR3 DNA: TGTGCCAGCAGACTCGACAGGGGCAATCAGCCC. Encoded protein: CASRLDRGNQP. The full CDR3 reads CASRLDRGNQPQHF.

Note on this clone: Read sequence stops 3 residues before the CDR3 end, and the germline J gene provides the missing end. The chain is built from TRBV7-9 and TRBJ1-1; 9 bases fit TRBD1. This CDR3 has 15 residues. CDR1 and CDR2 from the germline V gene are SEHNR and FQNEAQ (reference sequence). The junction had 8 bases not matched to a gene; V was cut back by 4 bases and J by 5 bases. CDR3: CASSSPTGGRTEAFF. The sequenced CDR3 bases are TGTGCCAGCAGCTCCCCAACAGGGGGCCGGACTGAA. Full variable domain (outside the CDR3, taken from reference TRBV7-9 and TRBJ1-1): DTGVSQNPRHKITKRGQNVTFRCDPISEHNRLYWYRQTLGQGPEFLTYFQNEAQLEKSRLLSDRFSAERPKGSFSTLEIQRTEQGDSAMYLCASSSPTGGRTEAFFGQGTRLTVV.

Regarding this clone: The read terminates 3 residues ahead of where the CDR3 ends, so the germline J gene completes it. V is TRBV7-9 and J is TRBJ2-3, with 7 bases identical to TRBD2. V shed 5 bases, J shed 3 bases, and the junction held 8 bases outside the gene matches. The CDR3 totals 15 residues. In germline, CDR1 is SEHNR, CDR2 FQNEAQ (reference sequence). The covered CDR3 bases are TGTGCCAGCAGCCCAGTGGGGGGGGATACAGATACG. This encodes CASSPVGGDTDT. In full, the CDR3 is CASSPVGGDTDTQYF.

This clone was recorded many times. The read falls 3 residues short of the CDR3 end, and the missing part is taken from the germline J gene. The rearrangement links TRBV18 to TRBJ2-3; 8 nucleotides match TRBD1. The CDR3 covers 16 residues. Germline lookup yields CDR1 KGHSH and CDR2 LQKENI. Losses at the gene ends were 0 bases for V and 5 bases for J; bases not matched to a gene: 7. CDR3 DNA (partial): TGTGCCAGCTCACCACCGTGGCAGGGGGCTAGAGATACG. Encoded protein: CASSPPWQGARDT. The entire CDR3 is CASSPPWQGARDTQYF. The variable domain in full, completed from reference TRBV18 and TRBJ2-3, reads NAGVMQNPRHLVRRRGQEARLRCSPMKGHSHVYWYRQLPEEGLKFMVYLQKENIIDESGMPKERFSAEFPKEGPSILRIQQVVRGDSAAYFCASSPPWQGARDTQYFGPGTRLTVL.

This clone was counted at least ten times. Sequencing ends 3 residues short of the CDR3 end; the germline J gene provides the rest. The rearrangement links TRBV20-1 to TRBJ1-1; D gene uncertain. Germline loops: CDR1 DFQATT, CDR2 SNEGSKA (reference sequence). The CDR3 is 13 residues long. CDR3 residues: CSARLPAGMEAFF. The covered CDR3 bases are TGCAGTGCTAGACTTCCGGCGGGTATGGAG.

This clone appeared a few times. The read terminates 3 residues ahead of where the CDR3 ends, so the germline J gene completes it. V gene TRBV18 combines with J gene TRBJ1-2; no definite D call. Germline assignment: CDR1 KGHSH and CDR2 LQKENI. V lost 5 bases and J lost 2, with 12 bases in between. The CDR3 runs 14 residues. The CDR3 spells CASSAKGSNYGYTF. Incomplete CDR3 DNA: TGTGCCAGCTCAGCAAAAGGGTCAAACTATGGC.

This clone occurred a few times. From the germline J gene comes the end of the CDR3, since the read stops 3 residues before it. This sequence joins TRBV7-6 and TRBJ2-7; 10 nucleotides match TRBD2. Germline CDR1 is SGHVS and CDR2 is FNYEAQ. V shed 3 bases, J shed 0 bases, and the junction held 2 bases outside the gene matches. The CDR3 covers 15 residues. CDR3: CASSFSGGPSYEQYF. CDR3 DNA, as far as it was read: TGTGCCAGCAGCTTTAGCGGGGGGCCCTCCTACGAG.

Details on this clone: From the germline J gene comes the end of the CDR3, since the read stops 3 residues before it. The chain employs TRBV18 and TRBJ2-1; 8 nucleotides agree with TRBD1. The germline V gene encodes CDR1 KGHSH and CDR2 LQKENI. The J segment lost 6 bases and the V segment lost 5 bases, leaving 12 bases of the junction unmatched. The CDR3 is 16 residues long. The CDR3 bases that were read are TGTGCCAGCTCAAACCCCCGGTCGACAGGGGCCAATGAG. Its protein product is CASSNPRSTGANE. The CDR3 as a whole reads CASSNPRSTGANEQFF.

On this clone: Read sequence stops 3 residues before the CDR3 end, and the germline J gene provides the missing end. The chain joins TRBV7-8 to TRBJ2-7; perhaps TRBD2 as D (5 bases). V was shortened by 5 bases and J by 0 bases, with 11 bases between the two germline ends. The CDR3 has 14 amino acids. The germline gives CDR1 SGHVS, CDR2 FQNEAQ. The part of the CDR3 DNA that was read is TGTGCCAGCAGCCGGGGAACGAGCTCCTACGAG. Translating gives CASSRGTSSYE. The whole CDR3 protein is CASSRGTSSYEQYF. Full variable domain (missing parts from reference TRBV7-8 and TRBJ2-7): GAGVSQSPRYKVAKRGQDVALRCDPISGHVSLFWYQQALGQGPEFLTYFQNEAQLDKSGLPSDRFFAERPEGSVSTLKIQRTQQEDSAVYLCASSRGTSSYEQYFGPGTRLTVT.

On this clone itself: Read sequence stops 3 residues before the CDR3 end, and the germline J gene provides the missing end. This chain uses TRBV7-2 with TRBJ2-3; 9 bases line up with TRBD2. The CDR3 has 15 amino acids. The V gene's germline CDR1 is SGHTA and CDR2 FQGNSA. Unmatched junction bases numbered 4, after V lost 1 base and J lost 5 bases. Here the CDR3 reads CASSLGGGAQDTQYF. CDR3 bases read: TGTGCCAGCAGCTTAGGCGGGGGGGCCCAAGATACG.

This clone was observed many times. The DNA ends 3 residues before the CDR3 does, and the rest of the CDR3 is filled in from the germline J gene. The V call is TRBV20-1, the J call TRBJ2-3; 8 positions agree with TRBD2. Germline CDR1 and CDR2: DFQATT and SNEGSKA (reference sequence). V dropped 1 base and J dropped 5; count of bases not matched to a gene: 8. CDR3 size: 15 residues. The covered CDR3 bases are TGCAGTGCTAGAGTGGGTAGCGGGGTTCTAGATACG. Translated: CSARVGSGVLDT. In full, the CDR3 reads CSARVGSGVLDTQYF.

Details on this clone: The CDR3 end lies 3 residues beyond the end of the read and is filled in from the germline J gene. This chain joins TRBV6-1 and TRBJ1-2; the D gene is possibly TRBD1 (5 bases). This CDR3 comprises 13 residues. CDR1 and CDR2 from the germline V gene are MNHNS and SASEGT. CDR3 protein: CASSESTGYGYTF. The covered CDR3 bases are TGTGCCAGCAGTGAATCCACAGGATACGGC.

In regard to this clone: The DNA ends 3 residues before the CDR3 does, and the rest of the CDR3 is filled in from the germline J gene. The chain recombines TRBV13 with TRBJ2-7; D possibly corresponds to TRBD1 (6 bases). V dropped 1 base and J dropped 3 bases, with 13 bases sitting between them. The CDR3 has 15 residues. Germline V gene data show CDR1 as PRHDT and CDR2 as FYEKMQ (reference sequence). This CDR3 reads CASSLEAGANYEQYF. Partial CDR3 DNA: TGTGCCAGCAGCTTAGAGGCAGGGGCCAACTACGAG.

This clone was counted many times. The read halts 3 residues ahead of the CDR3 end, with the missing end drawn from the germline J gene. This chain connects TRBV7-2 to TRBJ1-1; maybe TRBD1 (6 bases). The CDR3 runs 12 residues. Germline CDR1 reads SGHTA; CDR2 reads FQGNSA. CDR3 protein: CASSLGGESAFF. The sequenced CDR3 bases are TGTGCCAGCAGCCTTGGGGGCGAATCA. Full variable domain (rest looked up from reference TRBV7-2 and TRBJ1-1): GAGVSQSPSNKVTEKGKDVELRCDPISGHTALYWYRQSLGQGLEFLIYFQGNSAPDKSGLPSDRFSAERTGGSVSTLTIQRTQQEDSAVYLCASSLGGESAFFGQGTRLTVV.

A word on this clone: The read gets to within 3 residues of the CDR3 end, and the germline J gene fills in the rest. The chain recombines TRBV2 with TRBJ2-5, with 11 bases that match TRBD2. Per the germline V gene, CDR1 is SNHLY and CDR2 is FYNNEI. The CDR3 consists of 18 residues. The ends lost 0 bases at V and 3 bases at J; junction bases unmatched: 9. The DNA read from the CDR3 is TGTGCCAGCAGTGAAGCGCTTATTCCTAGCGGGGGGAAAGAGACC. Translated, it gives CASSEALIPSGGKET. The CDR3 in its entirety is CASSEALIPSGGKETQYF.

The part of the CDR3 DNA that was read is TGTGCCAGTAGTATAATGTCGACAGGGTCTAATGAG. Its translation is CASSIMSTGSNE. The whole CDR3 reads CASSIMSTGSNEQFF. The V call is TRBV19, the J call TRBJ2-1; TRBD1 matches 7 bases. The sequenced fragment ends 3 residues before the CDR3 boundary, so the rest is inferred from the germline J gene. The CDR3 runs to 15 residues. Germline V gene data show CDR1 as LNHDA and CDR2 as SQIVND (reference sequence). With 2 bases clipped from V and 7 bases from J, the junction kept 8 bases outside the gene matches. Full variable domain (rest looked up from reference TRBV19 and TRBJ2-1): DGGITQSPKYLFRKEGQNVTLSCEQNLNHDAMYWYRQDPGQGLRLIYYSQIVNDFQKGDIAEGYSVSREKKESFPLTVTSAQKNPTAFYLCASSIMSTGSNEQFFGPGTRLTVL.

This clone was seen at least ten times. The read comes to an end 3 residues before the CDR3 does, leaving the germline J gene to fill in the end. The V call is TRBV19, the J call TRBJ1-4, with a possible D match to TRBD1 (6 bases). The CDR3 is made up of 14 amino acids. Germline CDR1 reads LNHDA; CDR2 reads SQIVND (reference sequence). V lost 7 bases and J 10 bases, leaving 19 bases between the germline ends. The CDR3: CASTQGMIDGKLFF. The part of the CDR3 DNA that was read is TGTGCCAGTACACAGGGTATGATAGACGGAAAA.

This clone was picked up many times. The read ends 3 residues shy of where the CDR3 ends; the end is completed using the germline J gene. Other DNA sequences in the sample encode the same CDR3. The chain joins TRBV19 to TRBJ2-2, with a possible D match to TRBD2 (5 bases). V was cut by 2 bases and J by 1 base, with 5 bases left in between. Germline-derived CDR1 and CDR2 are LNHDA and SQIVND (reference sequence). The CDR3 has 14 residues. Partial CDR3 DNA: TGTGCCAGTAGTATAAGCGGGAACACCGGGGAG. Translation: CASSISGNTGE. The entire CDR3 protein reads CASSISGNTGELFF.

This clone occurred many times. Sequencing ends 3 residues short of the CDR3 end; the germline J gene provides the rest. The chain links TRBV19 to TRBJ1-6; D gene ambiguous. The CDR3 length is 13 residues. The germline V and J ends were trimmed by 5 bases and 8 bases, with 10 bases remaining between them. In germline, CDR1 is LNHDA, CDR2 SQIVND (reference sequence). The sequenced part of the CDR3 DNA is TGTGCCAGTAGTTCGGCGCGGGATTCACCC. This translates into CASSSARDSP. The CDR3 in full is CASSSARDSPLHF.

Comment on this clone: The missing CDR3 end, 3 residues past where the read stops, is filled in from the germline J gene. This sequence joins TRBV18 and TRBJ1-5; D might be TRBD1 (6 bases). The germline gives CDR1 KGHSH, CDR2 LQKENI. Trimming left V 5 bases short and J 3 bases short, with 14 bases between. The length of the CDR3 is 15 residues. CDR3: CASSAATGFNQPQHF. The covered CDR3 bases are TGTGCCAGCTCAGCCGCGACAGGTTTCAATCAGCCC.

About this clone itself: Sequencing ends 3 residues short of the CDR3 end; the germline J gene provides the rest. V and J are TRBV30 and TRBJ1-5; D unclear. CDR1 and CDR2 from the germline V gene are GTSNPN and SVGIG (reference sequence). This CDR3 region has 13 residues. Trimming removed 1 base at V and 7 bases at J, with 11 bases between. CDR3 residues: CAWSGKGGQPQHF. CDR3 DNA (partial): TGTGCCTGGAGTGGCAAGGGCGGGCAGCCC.

Concerning this clone itself: The missing CDR3 end, 3 residues past where the read stops, is filled in from the germline J gene. The chain is built from TRBV10-2 and TRBJ1-1; 7 nucleotides match TRBD1. The trim removed 7 bases at V and 0 bases at J, leaving 2 bases unmatched. The CDR3 has 13 amino acids. From germline, CDR1 is WSHSY and CDR2 SAAADI. The CDR3 DNA, read in part, is TGCGCCAGCACAGGACAGGTGAACACTGAA. This codes for CASTGQVNTE. The full-length CDR3 reads as CASTGQVNTEAFF.